These 23 T cell receptor beta chains came from one sample sequenced in a study of control samples from healthy donors and cancer patients. Assay: immunoSEQ multiplex PCR; the TCRdb copy retains only in-frame clones and omits some. Found here are roughly 150,000 clones, around 88% of them singletons; the top ten hold 1.7%. The source material was blood. These receptors all come from a man aged 18 to 29 in good health.

The chain combines TRBV7-2 with TRBJ2-5; D unclear. This CDR3 region has 13 residues. Trimming left V 5 bases short and J 2 bases short, with 9 bases between. Germline CDR1 SGHTA, CDR2 FQGNSA. The CDR3 is CASSQSWQETQYF. In nucleotides, the CDR3 is TGTGCCAGCAGCCAAAGTTGGCAAGAGACCCAGTACTTC.

This chain uses TRBV24-1 with TRBJ2-5, with TRBD2 matching over 11 bases. The germline V gene encodes CDR1 KGHDR and CDR2 SFDVKD. This CDR3 contains 14 residues. Trimming removed 6 bases from V and 4 bases from J; junction bases left unmatched: 3. The DNA of the CDR3 is TGTGCCACCAGTCTAGCGGGGGGAGTAGAGACCCAGTACTTC. This translates into CATSLAGGVETQYF.

The V call is TRBV29-1, the J call TRBJ2-3; D gene ambiguous. V shed 3 bases and J shed 4 bases, with 5 bases lying between them. The CDR3 has 11 residues. Germline V gives CDR1 SQVTM, CDR2 ANQGSEA. The CDR3 DNA sequence: TGCAGCGTTGAGGCCCCAGATACGCAGTATTTT. Translated, it gives CSVEAPDTQYF.

The chain couples TRBV25-1 to TRBJ1-6; 7 bases are a match to TRBD1. Trimming at V came to 1 base and at J to 4 bases, leaving 4 bases not matched to a gene. The CDR3 covers 16 residues. CDR1 is MGHDK and CDR2 is SYGVNS in the germline V gene. The CDR3, as DNA: TGTGCCAGCAGTGAATTCGGGACAGATTATAATTCACCCCTCCACTTT. This sequence encodes CASSEFGTDYNSPLHF.

In its sample, this clone was seen once. The rearrangement joins TRBV4-3 to TRBJ1-4; 9 nucleotides align to TRBD1. The germline V gene encodes CDR1 LGHNA and CDR2 YSLEER. The CDR3 has 19 amino acids. V lost 0 bases, J lost 7 bases, and 15 bases stayed unmatched. The CDR3 loop reads CASSQDLVGTGRGAEKLFF. DNA for the CDR3: TGCGCCAGCAGCCAAGATCTGGTAGGGACAGGGAGGGGGGCTGAAAAACTGTTTTTT.

The chain combines TRBV5-6 with TRBJ1-4, with D possibly being TRBD1 (6 bases). In germline, CDR1 is SGHDT, CDR2 YYEEEE. The CDR3 is 14 amino acids. V lost 4 bases and J lost 8, with 15 bases in between. CDR3 protein: CASSLTGYDEKLFF. The DNA for the CDR3 is TGTGCCAGCAGCCTGACAGGTTATGACGAAAAACTGTTTTTT.

This clone was observed once. The rearrangement joins TRBV7-2 to TRBJ2-3; TRBD2 matches 15 bases. CDR3 length equals 15 residues. V was clipped by 5 bases and J by 6 bases; unmatched bases: 3. Germline CDR1 and CDR2: SGHTA and FQGNSA. CDR3 sequence: CASSSGLAGGDTQYF. The CDR3 DNA reads TGTGCCAGCAGCAGTGGACTAGCGGGGGGGGATACGCAGTATTTT.

The V call is TRBV21-1, the J call TRBJ2-1; no DNA check was done on the table's D call, TRBD1. TRBV21-1 is recorded as a pseudogene. CDR3 length: 13 residues. In DNA form, the CDR3 reads TGTGCCATAGCGGGACAGGGGGAGAATGAGCAGTTCTTC. As protein: CAIAGQGENEQFF.

J is TRBJ1-2 and V is TRBV27; the match to TRBD1 covers 11 bases. With 4 bases clipped from V and 8 bases from J, the junction kept 9 bases outside the gene matches. This CDR3 is 15 amino acids long. Germline CDR1 is MNHEY and CDR2 is SMNVEV (reference sequence). CDR3 bases: TGTGCCAGCAGTTCCCTCGGGACAGGGGGTCGGGGCTACACCTTC. This codes for CASSSLGTGGRGYTF.

The V gene is TRBV6-1, the J gene TRBJ2-3; D is perhaps TRBD2 (5 bases). V lost 1 base and J lost 2, with 13 bases in between. Germline V lookup: CDR1 MNHNS, CDR2 SASEGT. CDR3 length: 16 amino acids. The CDR3 bases are TGTGCCAGCAGTGAAGGTCTGGACTCTATCACAGATACGCAGTATTTT. Its protein is CASSEGLDSITDTQYF.

This clone was found once. This rearrangement joins TRBV3-1 (or the pseudogene TRBV3-2) to TRBJ2-5; perhaps TRBD2 as D (6 bases). The CDR3 totals 19 residues. With 0 bases removed from V and 4 bases from J, the gap between germline ends came to 24 bases. The V gene's germline CDR1 is LGHDT and CDR2 YNNKEL (reference sequence). CDR3 sequence: CASSQELGFGGGGRETQYF. The CDR3, as DNA: TGTGCCAGCAGCCAAGAATTGGGGTTTGGTGGGGGAGGCCGAGAGACCCAGTACTTC.

This chain joins TRBV5-1 and TRBJ2-7, with D unresolved. Per the germline V gene, CDR1 is SGHRS and CDR2 is YFSETQ. The CDR3 sequence is 12 residues long. Trimming removed 1 base from V and 2 bases from J, with 4 bases in between. The CDR3 is CASSLNAYEQYF. CDR3 nucleotides: TGCGCCAGCAGCTTGAACGCCTACGAGCAGTACTTC.

V and J are TRBV18 and TRBJ2-2; tentatively, D is TRBD2 (6 bases). This CDR3 spans 17 amino acids. V dropped 4 bases and J dropped 7 bases, with 22 bases sitting between them. Germline V gives CDR1 KGHSH, CDR2 LQKENI. The CDR3 reads CASSLTSSRSLVGELFF. CDR3 in DNA: TGTGCCAGCTCACTCACTAGCTCCCGAAGTTTGGTCGGGGAGCTGTTTTTT.

The CDR3 loop is CASSLGGPTGANVLTF. CDR3 nucleotide sequence: TGTGCCAGCAGCTTGGGAGGGCCTACTGGGGCCAACGTCCTGACTTTC. This chain connects TRBV5-6 to TRBJ2-6; the D gene is possibly TRBD2 (5 bases). CDR1 and CDR2 (germline): SGHDT, YYEEEE. The CDR3 spans 16 residues. The ends were cut back, 0 bases at V and 2 bases at J, with 9 bases in the middle.

This chain joins TRBV6-6 and TRBJ1-5; 11 bases are a match to TRBD1. V was pared by 7 bases and J by 0 bases, with 5 bases of the junction left unmatched. Per the germline V gene, CDR1 is MNHNY and CDR2 is SVGAGI (reference sequence). The CDR3 totals 16 residues. CDR3 bases: TGTGCCAGCACCGGGACAGGGGGTTATAGCAATCAGCCCCAGCATTTT. This gives the protein CASTGTGGYSNQPQHF.

This chain links TRBV18 with TRBJ1-2; D may be TRBD1 (6 bases). CDR1 and CDR2 from the germline V gene are KGHSH and LQKENI. V dropped 0 bases and J dropped 7 bases, with 12 bases sitting between them. This CDR3 comprises 14 residues. The CDR3 is CASSPPDRLSGYTF. Here the CDR3 DNA reads TGTGCCAGCTCACCACCCGACAGGTTGAGTGGCTACACCTTC.

The chain is built from TRBV25-1 and TRBJ1-1, with D perhaps TRBD1 (6 bases). V dropped 1 base and J dropped 4 bases, with 13 bases sitting between them. From germline, CDR1 is MGHDK and CDR2 SYGVNS. The CDR3 length is 15 residues. For the CDR3, the DNA is TGTGCCAGCAGTGAATCAGGGGAAGTTGGCACTGAAGCTTTCTTT. This sequence encodes CASSESGEVGTEAFF.

On this clone: Germline and junction disagree at one end, which may indicate a read error. The J gene is TRBJ2-7, the V gene TRBV7-7; possible D gene TRBD1, 5 bases. The CDR3 consists of 13 residues. Per germline, CDR1 SSHAT and CDR2 FNYEAQ (reference sequence). The CDR3 DNA reads as TGTGCTAGCAGCTTAGACAGCACCTACGAGCAGTACTTC. Residues: CASSLDSTYEQYF.

This clone is deemed medium-sized. The chain joins TRBV4-2 to TRBJ2-3; 8 bases match TRBD2. This CDR3 region has 17 residues. Germline trimming cut 2 bases from V and 4 bases from J; bases unmatched to any gene: 11. Looked up from germline, CDR1 is LGHNA and CDR2 is YNFKEQ. The CDR3 loop reads CASSQTGAGASSDTQYF. CDR3 bases: TGTGCCAGCAGCCAAACGGGAGCGGGGGCGTCCTCAGATACGCAGTATTTT.

The V call is TRBV7-9, the J call TRBJ2-2; tentatively, D is TRBD1 (5 bases). V lost 5 bases to trimming and J lost 0 bases, with 19 bases between them. Germline V gene lookup returns CDR1 SEHNR and CDR2 FQNEAQ (reference sequence). The CDR3 totals 18 residues. The CDR3 bases are TGTGCCAGCAGCCCCGTGGGGCCCTATCACCCGAACACCGGGGAGCTGTTTTTT. It specifies CASSPVGPYHPNTGELFF.

This clone was detected only once. The sample holds other DNA sequences that translate to the same CDR3. The V gene is TRBV9, the J gene TRBJ1-3; D gene unclear. This CDR3 is 13 amino acids long. Germline CDR1 is SGDLS and CDR2 is YYNGEE. Trimming removed 3 bases at V and 0 bases at J, with 4 bases between. CDR3 DNA sequence: TGTGCCAGCAGCGCGAGCTCTGGAAACACCATATATTTT. Its protein product is CASSASSGNTIYF. The variable domain in full, with the rest retrieved from reference TRBV9 and TRBJ1-3, is DSGVTQTPKHLITATGQRVTLRCSPRSGDLSVYWYQQSLDQGLQFLIQYYNGEERAKGNILERFSAQQFPDLHSELNLSSLELGDSALYFCASSASSGNTIYFGEGSWLTVV.

This chain joins TRBV5-6 and TRBJ2-5, with 7 bases fitting TRBD1. CDR1 is SGHDT and CDR2 is YYEEEE in the germline V gene. The V and J ends lost 5 bases and 7 bases, in that order; junction bases with no gene match: 8. The CDR3 covers 13 residues. The CDR3 bases are TGTGCCAGCAGTCCCGGACAGGTGATGACCCAGTACTTC. Translating gives CASSPGQVMTQYF. Full variable domain (remainder filled in from reference TRBV5-6 and TRBJ2-5): DAGVTQSPTHLIKTRGQQVTLRCSPKSGHDTVSWYQQALGQGPQFIFQYYEEEERQRGNFPDRFSGHQFPNYSSELNVNALLLGDSALYLCASSPGQVMTQYFGPGTRLLVL.

As for this clone: This CDR3 is also generated by other DNA sequences in the sample. V gene TRBV5-1 combines with J gene TRBJ2-1; TRBD2 matches at 13 bases. From germline, CDR1 is SGHRS and CDR2 YFSETQ. CDR3 length: 19 amino acids. Trimming took 0 bases from V and 0 from J; bases not matched to a gene: 6. This chain's CDR3 is CASSLAGTSGADSYNEQFF. As DNA, the CDR3 is TGCGCCAGCAGCTTGGCCGGGACTAGCGGGGCAGACTCCTACAATGAGCAGTTCTTC. Looking up the rest from reference TRBV5-1 and TRBJ2-1 gives the full variable domain: KAGVTQTPRYLIKTRGQQVTLSCSPISGHRSVSWYQQTPGQGLQFLFEYFSETQRNKGNFPGRFSGRQFSNSRSEMNVSTLELGDSALYLCASSLAGTSGADSYNEQFFGPGTRLTVL.